This T cell receptor (beta chain) was sequenced in a study of CD8 T cells in ankylosing spondylitis. Study-level findings and limits: Clones linked to disease were reported to show significant enrichment in matched ankylosing spondylitis synovial fluid. In ankylosing spondylitis blood, a motif of roughly eight highly homologous TCR beta variants appeared characteristic.

Between the trimmed V and J ends, which lost 4 bases and 4 bases, there was a span of 13 bases. Germline CDR1 and CDR2: MRHNA and SNTAGT. The CDR3 length is 15 residues. A quantitative 5'-RACE method, one with molecular barcodes, was used to make TCR beta libraries. TCRdb fed the 5' RACE reads into MiXCR, producing one record per CDR3 protein. The table lists some 130,000 distinct CDR3 sequences, approximately 9.2% of them singletons. This clonotype has only one observation. Its specificity is not known. The receptor was isolated from a male donor with ankylosing spondylitis. The V gene is TRBV6-4, the J gene TRBJ2-2; D might be TRBD1 (5 bases). Sequences were obtained from synovial fluid, either unsorted or a sorted T cell fraction (not recorded which). The CDR3 loop is CASSVTASFTGELFF. In nucleotides, the CDR3 is TGTGCCAGCAGTGTGACAGCTTCTTTCACCGGGGAGCTGTTTTTT.